The next 12 T cell receptor beta chains were all read from a single sample in a study of blood T cell repertoires in COVID-19. Measured with immunoSEQ multiplex PCR; TCRdb has only the in-frame clones, and not every one. The sample carries under 250,000 clones, around nine tenths recorded once. The sequencing input was peripheral blood. All receptors come from a man between 60 and 75 years old with COVID-19, enrolled during active disease.

This chain connects TRBV19 to TRBJ1-1; 7 bases fit TRBD1. From germline, CDR1 is LNHDA and CDR2 SQIVND (reference sequence). V shed 5 bases, J shed 0 bases, and the junction held 6 bases outside the gene matches. The CDR3 loop spans 15 amino acids. The CDR3 sequence is CASSGPTGVNTEAFF. The CDR3, as DNA: TGTGCCAGTAGTGGTCCCACAGGGGTGAACACTGAAGCTTTCTTT. Full variable domain (missing parts from reference TRBV19 and TRBJ1-1): DGGITQSPKYLFRKEGQNVTLSCEQNLNHDAMYWYRQDPGQGLRLIYYSQIVNDFQKGDIAEGYSVSREKKESFPLTVTSAQKNPTAFYLCASSGPTGVNTEAFFGQGTRLTVV.

CDR3 amino acids: CASLLETGEQYF. Written as DNA, the CDR3 is TGTGCCAGCCTACTCGAAACAGGCGAGCAGTACTTC. V is TRBV28 and J is TRBJ2-7; TRBD1 might be the D (5 bases). Germline-derived CDR1 and CDR2 are MDHEN and SYDVKM. This CDR3 contains 12 residues. Between the trimmed V and J ends, which lost 8 bases and 6 bases, there was a span of 14 bases.

The gene calls are TRBV19 and TRBJ1-2; TRBD1 aligns across 7 bases. The CDR3 is 14 residues long. Germline loops: CDR1 LNHDA, CDR2 SQIVND (reference sequence). V trimming: 7 bases; J trimming: 4 bases; junction bases outside the gene matches: 9. This chain's CDR3 is CASTPDRAGYGYTF. CDR3 DNA sequence: TGTGCCAGTACCCCCGACAGGGCGGGCTATGGCTACACCTTC.

This clone was detected only once. The chain uses TRBV6-6 and TRBJ1-2; D remains ambiguous. The CDR3 length is 15 residues. Deletions cut 0 bases from V and 5 bases from J, with 13 bases between. CDR1 is MNHNY, CDR2 SVGAGI, per germline (reference sequence). The DNA of the CDR3 is TGTGCCAGCAGTTACTCCGTGGCACTAGGGTATGGCTACACCTTC. Its protein is CASSYSVALGYGYTF.

The V call is TRBV5-6, the J call TRBJ2-4; maybe TRBD1 (5 bases). This CDR3 is built from 14 residues. The V and J ends lost 1 base and 4 bases respectively, with 9 bases between them. Per germline, CDR1 SGHDT and CDR2 YYEEEE. CDR3: CASSLTGIKNIQYF. The CDR3 DNA is TGTGCCAGCAGCTTGACAGGAATAAAAAACATTCAGTACTTC.

The chain carries TRBV28 and TRBJ1-5, with a weak D call TRBD1 (6 bases). The V end was cut by 6 bases, the J end by 6 bases, with 15 bases between. CDR1 and CDR2 (germline): MDHEN, SYDVKM. This CDR3 spans 14 amino acids. CDR3 region: CASSPPQGPQPQHF. In nucleotides, the CDR3 is TGTGCCAGCAGCCCCCCCCAGGGGCCTCAGCCCCAGCATTTT.

In regard to this clone: Other DNA sequences in this specimen translate into the identical CDR3. This chain uses TRBV27 with TRBJ2-1; D gene uncertain. Trimming removed 4 bases at V and 0 bases at J, with 4 bases between. CDR1 MNHEY and CDR2 SMNVEV come from the germline V gene (reference sequence). The CDR3 loop spans 13 amino acids. The CDR3 DNA sequence: TGTGCCAGCAGTTCGTACTCCTACAATGAGCAGTTCTTC. It specifies CASSSYSYNEQFF.

The rearrangement uses TRBV4-2 and TRBJ1-2, with D perhaps TRBD1 (5 bases). Trimming stripped 4 bases from V and 7 bases from J, with 13 bases between. CDR1 is LGHNA and CDR2 is YNFKEQ in the germline V gene. This CDR3 region has 13 residues. CDR3 DNA sequence: TGTGCCAGCAGCCGGGACGGGGGAGGTGGCTACACCTTC. It specifies CASSRDGGGGYTF.

The chain recombines TRBV5-4 with TRBJ2-1; TRBD1 is a possible D gene (6 bases). The CDR3 runs to 12 residues. Germline-derived CDR1 and CDR2 are SGHNT and YYREEE (reference sequence). V was clipped by 4 bases and J by 10 bases, with 12 bases between them. The CDR3 nucleotides read TGTGCCAGCAGCCCCAACAGGGTCGAGCAGTTCTTC. It is translated as CASSPNRVEQFF.

The V gene is TRBV9, the J gene TRBJ2-2, with 10 bases fitting TRBD2. Germline assignment: CDR1 SGDLS and CDR2 YYNGEE. V gave up 0 bases and J gave up 7 bases; unmatched junction bases: 6. CDR3 length: 16 residues. The CDR3 sequence: CASSVVLAGANGELFF. In DNA, the CDR3 is TGTGCCAGCAGCGTAGTCCTAGCGGGAGCCAACGGGGAGCTGTTTTTT.

V usage is TRBV25-1 and J usage is TRBJ1-5; perhaps TRBD1 as D (5 bases). Per germline, CDR1 MGHDK and CDR2 SYGVNS. The V gene lost 7 bases and the J gene lost 2 bases, with 12 bases spanning the gap. This CDR3 comprises 14 residues. The CDR3 DNA follows: TGTGCCAGCACGGGGGACGGGGGCAATCAGCCCCAGCATTTT. The encoded protein is CASTGDGGNQPQHF. The whole variable domain, filled in from reference TRBV25-1 and TRBJ1-5, reads EADIYQTPRYLVIGTGKKITLECSQTMGHDKMYWYQQDPGMELHLIHYSYGVNSTEKGDLSSESTVSRIRTEHFPLTLESARPSHTSQYLCASTGDGGNQPQHFGDGTRLSIL.

J is TRBJ1-6 and V is TRBV7-6; 7 nucleotides align to TRBD1. CDR3 length: 15 residues. The J segment lost 6 bases and the V segment lost 6 bases, leaving 8 bases of the junction unmatched. Germline loops: CDR1 SGHVS, CDR2 FNYEAQ. CDR3 nucleotide sequence: TGTGCCAGCAGTTCATCCGGGACAGCTAATTCACCCCTCCACTTT. This sequence encodes CASSSSGTANSPLHF.